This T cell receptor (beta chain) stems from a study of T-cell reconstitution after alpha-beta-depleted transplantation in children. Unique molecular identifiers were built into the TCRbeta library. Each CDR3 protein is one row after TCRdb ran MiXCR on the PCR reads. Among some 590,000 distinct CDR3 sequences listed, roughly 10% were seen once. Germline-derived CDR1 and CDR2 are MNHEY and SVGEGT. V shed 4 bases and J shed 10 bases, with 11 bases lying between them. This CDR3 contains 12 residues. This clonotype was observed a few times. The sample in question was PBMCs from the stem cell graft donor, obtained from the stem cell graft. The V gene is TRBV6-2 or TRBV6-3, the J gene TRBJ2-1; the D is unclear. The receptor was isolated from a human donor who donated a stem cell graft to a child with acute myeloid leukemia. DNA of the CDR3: TGTGCCAGCAGTTCGACCCCCTGGGAGCAGTTCTTC. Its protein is CASSSTPWEQFF.